This T cell receptor (beta chain) was recorded in a study of CD8 T cells in ankylosing spondylitis. Broader study findings: Certain motif variants had earlier been reported in reactive arthritis synovial fluid and blood. Disease-linked clones were reportedly significantly enriched in matched ankylosing spondylitis synovial fluid. For ankylosing spondylitis blood, a TCR beta motif of 8 or 9 highly homologous variants appeared characteristic.

Looked up from germline, CDR1 is SGHRS and CDR2 is YFSETQ. This CDR3 spans 15 amino acids. V was pared by 0 bases and J by 3 bases, with 13 bases between. Generation of TCR beta libraries employed quantitative 5'-RACE incorporating molecular barcodes. Each CDR3 protein gets one entry after TCRdb re-called the 5' RACE reads with MiXCR. Among 450,000 to 550,000 distinct CDR3 sequences, approximately 5% were seen once, and the ten largest hold approximately 3.5%. This clonotype was seen repeatedly, ten times or more. What it binds is not known. The sequence was obtained from a male donor with ankylosing spondylitis. Sequences were obtained from blood, either unsorted or a sorted T cell fraction (not recorded which). The rearrangement uses TRBV5-1 and TRBJ2-7, with D unresolved. The CDR3 sequence is CASSLAGWGNYEQYF. Written as DNA, the CDR3 is TGCGCCAGCAGCTTGGCCGGGTGGGGAAACTACGAGCAGTACTTC.